Reported below is one T cell receptor beta chain. The CDR3 length is 13 residues. In germline, CDR1 is SGHDN, CDR2 FVKESK. V was cut by 0 bases and J by 4 bases, with 6 bases left in between. The data stem from a study of blood T cell repertoires in COVID-19. Study-level information: From T cells, B-cell-depleted T cells, or PBMCs came the material, which was cDNA or gDNA.

Produced via immunoSEQ multiplex PCR; TCRdb's table is partial and in-frame only. Of about 310,000 clones detected, roughly nine tenths appear once; the ten largest clones hold roughly a tenth. Study members were between about 18 and 100 years old and lived in 20 to 30 US regions. The TCR sequence derives from a young woman who had recovered from COVID-19. Sequenced: PBMCs or T cells enriched from blood (not recorded which). V gene TRBV14 combines with J gene TRBJ1-2; D is undetermined. CDR3 region: CASSQDALYGYTF. CDR3 DNA: TGTGCCAGCAGCCAAGACGCACTCTATGGCTACACCTTC.